The next 25 T cell receptor beta chains were all read from a single sample in a study of identical twins. TCRdb reanalysed the 5' RACE reads using MiXCR and keeps one entry per CDR3 protein. Of 700,000 or so distinct CDR3 sequences in the sample, over 20% are singletons; the top ten hold over 4%. The data were also submitted as part of a second study, on T cells expressing NK-cell markers.

The sample was PBMCs. Receptors were obtained from a woman aged 18 to 35 in good health.

This clonotype was recorded at least ten times. This rearrangement joins TRBV7-2 to TRBJ2-5; 10 positions match TRBD2. Germline V CDR1 and CDR2: SGHTA, FQGNSA. This CDR3 is 16 amino acids long. Trimming took 5 bases from V and 1 from J; bases not matched to a gene: 7. DNA of the CDR3: TGTGCCAGCAGCGTCAGCGGGAGGGCCTTCCAAGAGACCCAGTACTTC. It codes for CASSVSGRAFQETQYF.

This clonotype was observed many times. The chain has TRBV12-3 or TRBV12-4 and TRBJ1-1; the D gene is possibly TRBD1 (5 bases). The CDR3 has 17 amino acids. The V end lost 4 bases, the J end lost 1 base, and 19 bases lay between the germline ends. For the CDR3, the DNA is TGTGCCAGCAGTTCCCTTTTGGACGGGGCGCAGAACACTGAAGCTTTCTTT. It encodes CASSSLLDGAQNTEAFF.

This clonotype has a handful of counts. V is TRBV20-1 and J is TRBJ2-7; perhaps TRBD2 as D (6 bases). Germline lookup yields CDR1 DFQATT and CDR2 SNEGSKA (reference sequence). The germline V and J ends were trimmed by 1 base and 3 bases, with 19 bases remaining between them. This CDR3 region has 16 residues. The CDR3 sequence: CSARVVSPSANYEQYF. The CDR3 region has the DNA TGCAGTGCTAGAGTGGTTAGTCCTAGCGCTAACTACGAGCAGTACTTC.

This clonotype was detected a few times. The V call is TRBV5-1, the J call TRBJ2-3; 12 bases are a match to TRBD2. Unmatched junction bases numbered 6, after V lost 4 bases and J lost 0 bases. The CDR3 has 17 amino acids. The germline gives CDR1 SGHRS, CDR2 YFSETQ. Here the CDR3 reads CASSPRLAGASTDTQYF. The CDR3 DNA sequence: TGCGCCAGCAGCCCCAGACTAGCGGGAGCTAGCACAGATACGCAGTATTTT.

The chain couples TRBV18 to TRBJ2-3; D is unclear. The CDR3 runs 16 residues. The germline gives CDR1 KGHSH, CDR2 LQKENI. V lost 0 bases and J 1 base, leaving 11 bases between the germline ends. The CDR3: CASSPPGSLGTDTQYF. DNA for the CDR3: TGTGCCAGCTCACCACCGGGCTCCCTGGGCACAGATACGCAGTATTTT.

V is TRBV19 and J is TRBJ1-2; D is possibly TRBD1 (6 bases). The V end was cut by 3 bases, the J end by 2 bases, with 16 bases between. There are 16 residues in the CDR3. Germline-derived CDR1 and CDR2 are LNHDA and SQIVND (reference sequence). The CDR3 sequence is CASSITGGSRNYGYTF. The CDR3 region has the DNA TGTGCCAGTAGTATTACTGGGGGCAGCCGCAACTATGGCTACACCTTC.

This clonotype was seen a few times. The chain carries TRBV5-1 and TRBJ2-3; D tentatively fits TRBD1 or TRBD2 (5 bases each). Trimming left V 4 bases short and J 1 base short, with 13 bases between. The CDR3 covers 15 residues. Germline V lookup: CDR1 SGHRS, CDR2 YFSETQ. The CDR3 bases are TGCGCCAGCAGCACATTAGGGGACGGCACAGATACGCAGTATTTT. Its protein is CASSTLGDGTDTQYF.

This clonotype was detected only a few times. The chain has TRBV12-3 or TRBV12-4 and TRBJ2-7, with D maybe TRBD1 (6 bases). Deletions cut 6 bases from V and 2 bases from J, with 14 bases between. This CDR3 comprises 14 residues. CDR3 amino acids: CASRDQGSPYEQYF. The DNA of the CDR3 is TGTGCCAGCAGAGATCAGGGGTCCCCCTACGAGCAGTACTTC.

The V call is TRBV10-3, the J call TRBJ2-2; D remains unclear. Germline assignment: CDR1 ENHRY and CDR2 SYGVKD. The CDR3 consists of 11 residues. Trimming left V 1 base short and J 9 bases short, with 3 bases between. CDR3: CAISEFRELFF. CDR3 nucleotide sequence: TGTGCCATCAGTGAGTTCCGGGAGCTGTTTTTT.

This clonotype was observed many times. The chain is built from TRBV7-3 and TRBJ2-5, with D perhaps TRBD1 or TRBD2 (5 bases each). Germline loops: CDR1 SGHTA, CDR2 FQGTGA. Trimming removed 4 bases from V and 4 bases from J, with 10 bases in between. The CDR3 spans 13 residues. The CDR3 DNA is TGTGCCAGCAGCTCCGGGGCTTTAGAGACCCAGTACTTC. It encodes CASSSGALETQYF.

This clonotype was seen just once. This may come from a read error, since a much larger clone is one base off. The chain couples TRBV12-5 to TRBJ2-4; 10 positions match TRBD1. CDR1 is LGHNT and CDR2 is FRNRAP in the germline V gene. This CDR3 contains 19 residues. The CDR3 DNA is TGTGCTAGTGGCCCCGGACAGGGGGGGGGCAATATAGCCAAAACCATTCAGTACTTC. Translated, it gives CASGPGQGGGNIAKTIQYF.

The J gene is TRBJ2-6, the V gene TRBV27, with TRBD1 identical over 8 bases. Trimming cost V 6 bases and J 8 bases; bases outside gene matches: 9. CDR1 and CDR2 (germline): MNHEY, SMNVEV (reference sequence). CDR3 size: 15 residues. The CDR3 DNA is TGTGCCAGCAGAAGCTTCGGACAGGGTTCCAACGTCCTGACTTTC. Its translation is CASRSFGQGSNVLTF.

The chain employs TRBV14 and TRBJ1-1, with D unresolved. The germline CDR1 and CDR2 sequences are SGHDN and FVKESK. Deletions cut 0 bases from V and 5 bases from J, with 10 bases between. This CDR3 has 14 residues. CDR3 in DNA: TGTGCCAGCAGCCAAGATATTAGAGGGACTGAAGCTTTCTTT. Its protein is CASSQDIRGTEAFF.

The V and J genes are TRBV6-1 and TRBJ2-5, with D hard to call. CDR1 is MNHNS and CDR2 is SASEGT in the germline V gene. The CDR3 runs to 15 residues. V dropped 5 bases and J dropped 6 bases, with 19 bases sitting between them. CDR3 amino acids: CASSPHRGPRKTQYF. For the CDR3, the DNA is TGTGCCAGCAGTCCCCATCGCGGCCCTCGGAAGACCCAGTACTTC.

The chain couples TRBV20-1 to TRBJ2-1; either TRBD1 or TRBD2 may supply D (5 bases each). Trimming left V 0 bases short and J 9 bases short, with 21 bases between. Germline CDR1 and CDR2: DFQATT and SNEGSKA (reference sequence). This CDR3 comprises 16 residues. This chain's CDR3 is CSARDRRGWRNPEQFF. The CDR3 DNA sequence: TGCAGTGCTAGAGACCGAAGGGGCTGGAGGAATCCTGAGCAGTTCTTC.

This clonotype was detected a few times. This chain uses TRBV7-2 with TRBJ2-6; D uncertain. Germline V gene sequence: CDR1 SGHTA, CDR2 FQGNSA. The CDR3 covers 15 residues. The V gene lost 5 bases and the J gene lost 0 bases, with 8 bases spanning the gap. CDR3 in amino acids: CASSPQHSGANVLTF. The CDR3 coding sequence is TGTGCCAGCAGCCCGCAACACTCTGGGGCCAACGTCCTGACTTTC.

This clonotype came up a few times. The chain recombines TRBV12-3 or TRBV12-4 with TRBJ2-5; 12 bases are a match to TRBD2. The CDR3 has 14 residues. With V trimmed by 4 bases and J by 5 bases, 2 bases remained unmatched. The CDR3 is CASSWGTSGETQYF. The CDR3 DNA reads TGTGCCAGCAGTTGGGGGACTAGCGGGGAGACCCAGTACTTC.

The chain employs TRBV24-1 and TRBJ2-1; 10 positions agree with TRBD1. Unmatched junction bases numbered 1, after V lost 5 bases and J lost 1 base. The CDR3 loop spans 15 amino acids. Germline V lookup: CDR1 KGHDR, CDR2 SFDVKD. In nucleotides, the CDR3 is TGTGCCACCAGTGGGGGACAGGGGTCCTACAATGAGCAGTTCTTC. Amino acid sequence: CATSGGQGSYNEQFF.

V usage is TRBV5-1 and J usage is TRBJ2-5; TRBD1 is a possible D gene (6 bases). Trimming took off 2 bases at V and 1 base at J, with 15 bases between the two ends. The CDR3 is made up of 16 amino acids. The V gene's germline CDR1 is SGHRS and CDR2 YFSETQ. CDR3 residues: CASSLLTGSLQETQYF. In nucleotides, the CDR3 is TGCGCCAGCAGCTTACTTACAGGGTCGCTCCAAGAGACCCAGTACTTC.

This clonotype was picked up a small number of times. The V gene is TRBV12-3 or TRBV12-4, the J gene TRBJ1-1; no definite D call. Trimming left V 3 bases short and J 10 bases short, with 6 bases between. This CDR3 has 10 residues. Written as DNA, the CDR3 is TGTGCCAGCAGTTTGGGAAGAGCTTTCTTT. This encodes CASSLGRAFF.

This clonotype was counted between two and nine times. The V call is TRBV5-5, the J call TRBJ1-5; D perhaps matches TRBD1 (5 bases). The V end lost 4 bases, the J end lost 2 bases, and 7 bases lay between the germline ends. The germline gives CDR1 SGHKS, CDR2 YYEKEE (reference sequence). The CDR3 length is 13 residues. CDR3 DNA: TGTGCCAGCAGCGAGACAGGCAATCAGCCCCAGCATTTT. This encodes CASSETGNQPQHF.

In this sample, this clonotype turned up a few times. The V and J genes are TRBV30 and TRBJ1-3; 7 bases are a match to TRBD1. V dropped 8 bases and J dropped 5; count of bases not matched to a gene: 3. The V gene's germline CDR1 is GTSNPN and CDR2 SVGIG (reference sequence). The CDR3 spans 11 residues. The DNA for the CDR3 is TGTGCCGGGGACAGAAGAAACACCATATATTTT. This translates into CAGDRRNTIYF.

This clonotype was observed a handful of times. The V and J genes are TRBV27 and TRBJ2-5; D not certain. Germline lookup yields CDR1 MNHEY and CDR2 SMNVEV (reference sequence). There are 12 residues in the CDR3. With 6 bases removed from V and 2 bases from J, the gap between germline ends came to 7 bases. For the CDR3, the DNA is TGTGCCAGCAGGGATGCTCAAGAGACCCAGTACTTC. Amino acids: CASRDAQETQYF.

A few counts support this clonotype. The chain has TRBV10-3 and TRBJ1-5, with D maybe TRBD1 (6 bases). CDR3 size: 13 residues. The germline V gene has CDR1 ENHRY and CDR2 SYGVKD. Deletions cut 7 bases from V and 2 bases from J, with 9 bases between. CDR3: CAINREGNQPQHF. Written as DNA, the CDR3 is TGTGCCATCAACAGGGAAGGCAATCAGCCCCAGCATTTT.

This chain uses TRBV12-3 or TRBV12-4 with TRBJ2-2; tentatively, D is TRBD2 (5 bases). This CDR3 is built from 13 residues. The V end was cut by 1 base, the J end by 8 bases, with 8 bases between. The CDR3 protein is CASSLGSGGELFF. As DNA, the CDR3 is TGTGCCAGCAGTTTAGGGTCGGGGGGGGAGCTGTTTTTT.